A single sample gave rise to the 24 T cell receptor beta chains below, sequenced in a study of blood T cell repertoires in COVID-19. Data came from immunoSEQ multiplex PCR; TCRdb stores just in-frame clones and leaves some out. Of around 300,000 clones in the sample, 80% to 95% were seen once. Sequencing input: peripheral blood. The receptors derive from a woman aged 25 to 39 with COVID-19, enrolled during active disease.

The chain is built from TRBV7-2 and TRBJ1-6, with a tentative D call TRBD1 (5 bases). The CDR3 totals 15 residues. Germline V gene sequence: CDR1 SGHTA, CDR2 FQGNSA. Trimming removed 4 bases from V and 6 bases from J, with 13 bases in between. The CDR3 region has the DNA TGTGCCAGCAGCTCATCAGAGACAGTTAATTCACCCCTCCACTTT. Encoded protein: CASSSSETVNSPLHF.

This chain uses TRBV7-2 with TRBJ2-2; 9 bases map to TRBD2. Germline CDR1 is SGHTA and CDR2 is FQGNSA. This CDR3 is 19 amino acids long. J was trimmed by 6 bases and V by 4 bases; bases with no gene match: 18. The CDR3 reads CASSSQHLAGEGNSGELFF. The CDR3 DNA follows: TGTGCCAGCAGCTCTCAGCATTTAGCGGGAGAGGGTAACTCCGGGGAGCTGTTTTTT.

This chain uses TRBV5-1 with TRBJ2-3, with TRBD2 matching over 13 bases. The CDR3 extends over 15 amino acids. The V gene end was trimmed by 4 bases and the J gene end by 4 bases; junction bases not matched to a gene: 3. Germline loops: CDR1 SGHRS, CDR2 YFSETQ. The CDR3 region is CASSGTSGKADTQYF. The CDR3 DNA follows: TGCGCCAGCAGCGGGACTAGCGGGAAGGCAGATACGCAGTATTTT.

V and J are TRBV6-6 and TRBJ1-2, with D perhaps matching TRBD1 (5 bases). The length of the CDR3 is 13 residues. Trimming shortened V by 5 bases and J by 4 bases, and 11 bases separated the two germline ends. The V gene's germline CDR1 is MNHNY and CDR2 SVGAGI (reference sequence). DNA for the CDR3: TGTGCCAGCAGTAAGACAGAGCCCTATGGCTACACCTTC. It is translated as CASSKTEPYGYTF.

A single count supports this clone. This sequence joins TRBV3-1 (or the pseudogene TRBV3-2) and TRBJ2-1, with TRBD2 matching over 14 bases. Trimming took 5 bases from V and 4 from J; bases not matched to a gene: 7. This CDR3 has 17 amino acids. Germline CDR1 is LGHDT and CDR2 is YNNKEL (reference sequence). The CDR3 nucleotides are TGTGCCAGCAGCTCCCGACTAGCGGGAGGGCGGTACAATGAGCAGTTCTTC. Protein product: CASSSRLAGGRYNEQFF.

This clone occurred once. The genes are TRBV5-1 and TRBJ2-3; 8 bases are shared with TRBD1. V shed 3 bases and J 4 bases; nucleotides not matched to a gene: 4. Germline loops: CDR1 SGHRS, CDR2 YFSETQ. The CDR3 has 14 residues. The CDR3 region is CASSSQGASDTQYF. DNA of the CDR3: TGCGCCAGCAGCTCCCAGGGGGCATCAGATACGCAGTATTTT.

The genes are TRBV5-1 and TRBJ2-1; 7 bases are shared with TRBD2. The trim removed 1 base at V and 6 bases at J, leaving 7 bases unmatched. The CDR3 has 15 amino acids. CDR1 is SGHRS, CDR2 YFSETQ, per germline. The CDR3 is CASSLSAGIGNEQFF. For the CDR3, the DNA is TGCGCCAGCAGCTTGTCAGCGGGAATCGGCAATGAGCAGTTCTTC.

Here the CDR3 DNA reads TGTGCCAGCAAAAGGGAGGCCACAGATACGCAGTATTTT. It codes for CASKREATDTQYF. V is TRBV6-5 and J is TRBJ2-3, with a possible D match to TRBD2 (6 bases). The CDR3 covers 13 residues. Looked up from germline, CDR1 is MNHEY and CDR2 is SVGAGI. Trimming removed 7 bases at V and 2 bases at J, with 10 bases between.

The chain employs TRBV7-8 and TRBJ2-1, with 7 bases that match TRBD1. V lost 5 bases to trimming and J lost 3 bases; unmatched junction nucleotides: 16. CDR1 SGHVS and CDR2 FQNEAQ come from the germline V gene. This CDR3 is built from 18 residues. The CDR3 DNA is TGTGCCAGCAGCCCTGAGATCCCCGGGACAGAACTCTACAATGAGCAGTTCTTC. Encoded protein: CASSPEIPGTELYNEQFF. Combining the CDR3 with reference TRBV7-8 and TRBJ2-1 gives the whole variable domain GAGVSQSPRYKVAKRGQDVALRCDPISGHVSLFWYQQALGQGPEFLTYFQNEAQLDKSGLPSDRFFAERPEGSVSTLKIQRTQQEDSAVYLCASSPEIPGTELYNEQFFGPGTRLTVL.

J is TRBJ1-4 and V is TRBV18; no clear D. Trimming pared 3 bases from V and 6 bases from J, leaving 8 bases between. The germline CDR1 and CDR2 sequences are KGHSH and LQKENI. This CDR3 is 13 amino acids long. The DNA for the CDR3 is TGTGCCAGCTCACCCATTGGAGATGAAAAACTGTTTTTT. It translates to CASSPIGDEKLFF.

This clone was found once. J is TRBJ2-7 and V is TRBV5-4, with D uncertain. V shed 0 bases and J shed 3 bases, with 7 bases lying between them. Germline V gene sequence: CDR1 SGHNT, CDR2 YYREEE (reference sequence). The CDR3 spans 13 residues. CDR3 protein: CASSLESNYEQYF. The CDR3 nucleotides read TGTGCCAGCAGCTTGGAATCAAACTACGAGCAGTACTTC. The variable domain in full, completed from reference TRBV5-4 and TRBJ2-7, reads ETGVTQSPTHLIKTRGQQVTLRCSSQSGHNTVSWYQQALGQGPQFIFQYYREEENGRGNFPPRFSGLQFPNYSSELNVNALELDDSALYLCASSLESNYEQYFGPGTRLTVT.

The V gene is TRBV27, the J gene TRBJ2-7; D call uncertain. V was trimmed by 2 bases and J by 2 bases, leaving 10 bases between them. Germline values: CDR1 MNHEY, CDR2 SMNVEV (reference sequence). The CDR3 sequence is 14 residues long. The CDR3 DNA is TGTGCCAGCAGTTTACAGGCCGACACCTACGAGCAGTACTTC. Protein sequence: CASSLQADTYEQYF.

This sequence joins TRBV28 and TRBJ1-2; D not resolved. With 5 bases removed from V and 4 bases from J, the gap between germline ends came to 11 bases. This CDR3 is 13 amino acids long. Per germline, CDR1 MDHEN and CDR2 SYDVKM. The CDR3 DNA reads as TGTGCCAGCAGTGTGAACAGAGCCTATGGCTACACCTTC. Translating it yields CASSVNRAYGYTF.

There are a few counts of this clone. The gene calls are TRBV27 and TRBJ1-2; D is possibly TRBD1 (5 bases). CDR1 is MNHEY and CDR2 is SMNVEV in the germline V gene (reference sequence). CDR3 size: 13 residues. V lost 6 bases to trimming and J lost 2 bases, with 10 bases between them. The CDR3 loop is CASRSPGNYGYTF. As DNA, the CDR3 is TGTGCCAGCAGGTCCCCAGGGAACTATGGCTACACCTTC.

J is TRBJ2-4 and V is TRBV18, with D hard to call. The V end lost 4 bases, the J end lost 5 bases, and 12 bases lay between the germline ends. The CDR3 is 14 amino acids. Germline assignment: CDR1 KGHSH and CDR2 LQKENI. The CDR3 is CASSRAAAENIQYF. The CDR3 DNA follows: TGTGCCAGCTCACGCGCGGCGGCGGAAAACATTCAGTACTTC. The full variable domain, rest sourced from reference TRBV18 and TRBJ2-4, is NAGVMQNPRHLVRRRGQEARLRCSPMKGHSHVYWYRQLPEEGLKFMVYLQKENIIDESGMPKERFSAEFPKEGPSILRIQQVVRGDSAAYFCASSRAAAENIQYFGAGTRLSVL.

For the CDR3, the DNA is TGTGCCAGCAGTGATCAGGGGGCTCTGAACACTGAAGCTTTCTTT. Its translation is CASSDQGALNTEAFF. This sequence joins TRBV6-1 and TRBJ1-1; 8 bases align to TRBD1. The germline gives CDR1 MNHNS, CDR2 SASEGT. The CDR3 runs to 15 residues. V was pared by 3 bases and J by 0 bases, with 3 bases of the junction left unmatched.

V usage is TRBV5-4 and J usage is TRBJ1-1, with 9 bases that match TRBD1. The CDR3 has 15 residues. V dropped 4 bases and J dropped 5; count of bases not matched to a gene: 9. CDR1 is SGHNT, CDR2 YYREEE, per germline (reference sequence). This CDR3 reads CASSTKDRGFTEAFF. CDR3 coding DNA: TGTGCCAGCAGCACAAAGGACAGGGGCTTTACTGAAGCTTTCTTT.

The rearrangement uses TRBV5-6 and TRBJ2-7; TRBD2 agrees at 12 bases. V lost 0 bases, J lost 2 bases, and 3 bases stayed unmatched. Germline loops: CDR1 SGHDT, CDR2 YYEEEE. The CDR3 totals 16 residues. The CDR3 here is CASSLARTSGTYEQYF. CDR3 DNA: TGTGCCAGCAGCTTGGCCCGGACTAGCGGGACCTACGAGCAGTACTTC.

This clone was seen once. The CDR3 DNA sequence: TGTGCCAGCAGCTTGGGACTTCTCAATCAGCCCCAGCATTTT. This gives the protein CASSLGLLNQPQHF. The chain is built from TRBV5-6 and TRBJ1-5; no firm D call. The CDR3 sequence is 14 residues long. Trimming removed 0 bases at V and 3 bases at J, with 7 bases between. Germline-derived CDR1 and CDR2 are SGHDT and YYEEEE.

This chain joins TRBV19 and TRBJ1-2, with 9 nucleotides matching TRBD1. Germline V lookup: CDR1 LNHDA, CDR2 SQIVND (reference sequence). This CDR3 has 14 amino acids. V lost 7 bases to trimming and J lost 5 bases; unmatched junction nucleotides: 8. DNA of the CDR3: TGTGCCAGTAACAATCGGGACAGGGTGTATGGCTACACCTTC. Protein sequence: CASNNRDRVYGYTF. Complete variable domain (other parts from reference TRBV19 and TRBJ1-2): DGGITQSPKYLFRKEGQNVTLSCEQNLNHDAMYWYRQDPGQGLRLIYYSQIVNDFQKGDIAEGYSVSREKKESFPLTVTSAQKNPTAFYLCASNNRDRVYGYTFGSGTRLTVV.

The chain carries TRBV5-1 and TRBJ2-7, with D tentatively TRBD2 (5 bases). Per germline, CDR1 SGHRS and CDR2 YFSETQ. The CDR3 extends over 13 amino acids. Trimming cost V 4 bases and J 2 bases, with 10 bases left between them. The CDR3 protein is CASSRGQAYEQYF. CDR3 sequence (DNA): TGCGCCAGCAGCCGAGGGCAGGCCTACGAGCAGTACTTC.

The J gene is TRBJ1-4, the V gene TRBV5-4; TRBD1 agrees at 7 bases. The CDR3 has 15 residues. CDR1 SGHNT and CDR2 YYREEE come from the germline V gene (reference sequence). Losses at the gene ends were 3 bases for V and 3 bases for J; bases not matched to a gene: 5. CDR3 coding DNA: TGTGCCAGCAGCTGGGCAGGGGGGTCTAATGAAAAACTGTTTTTT. Translated, it gives CASSWAGGSNEKLFF.

The count of this clone is one. The chain couples TRBV9 to TRBJ2-3, with D possibly being TRBD2 (6 bases). V shed 4 bases and J shed 4 bases, with 10 bases lying between them. The CDR3 runs 13 residues. Germline assignment: CDR1 SGDLS and CDR2 YYNGEE. CDR3 coding DNA: TGTGCCAGCAGCCCCCGACTAGCAGATACGCAGTATTTT. Encoded protein: CASSPRLADTQYF.

V gene TRBV29-1 combines with J gene TRBJ1-1; possibly TRBD1 for D (6 bases). Germline-derived CDR1 and CDR2 are SQVTM and ANQGSEA. The CDR3 contains 14 residues. The ends were cut back, 4 bases at V and 0 bases at J, with 12 bases in the middle. Here the CDR3 reads CSVVGAYMNTEAFF. Here the CDR3 DNA reads TGCAGCGTTGTGGGGGCCTATATGAACACTGAAGCTTTCTTT. Combining the CDR3 with reference TRBV29-1 and TRBJ1-1 gives the whole variable domain SAVISQKPSRDICQRGTSLTIQCQVDSQVTMMFWYRQQPGQSLTLIATANQGSEATYESGFVIDKFPISRPNLTFSTLTVSNMSPEDSSIYLCSVVGAYMNTEAFFGQGTRLTVV.